The rows below give T cell receptor beta chains drawn from one sample of a study of spatial heterogeneity in lung cancer. TCRdb passed the 5' RACE reads through MiXCR, listing each CDR3 protein once. In the table there are over 90,000 distinct CDR3 sequences, around 10% of which are singletons. This sample comprised PBMCs, obtained at surgery. These TCRs come from a male donor with early-stage non-small cell lung cancer. CDR3s include the opening cysteine and the closing phenylalanine or tryptophan. A D gene is named only where the DNA matches it firmly. Clone size is stated in some rows and not others, as once, few, many or a class when expanded.

v_call: TRBV24-1; d_call: -; cdr3_length: 15; clone_size: few; j_call: TRBJ2-2; cdr3_nt: TGTGCCACCAGTGACTACAGGGCGGTCACCGGGGAGCTGTTTTTT; cdr3_aa: CATSDYRAVTGELFF
v_call: TRBV5-4; d_call: TRBD2; cdr3_length: 15; clone_size: few; j_call: TRBJ2-3; cdr3_nt: TGTGCCAGCAGCTTGGCGGGGGGGCAAAGAGATACGCAGTATTTT; cdr3_aa: CASSLAGGQRDTQYF
v_call: TRBV27; d_call: -; cdr3_length: 14; clone_size: few; j_call: TRBJ2-3; cdr3_nt: TGTGCCAGCAGTTTTCGCGGGAGCACAGATACGCAGTATTTT; cdr3_aa: CASSFRGSTDTQYF
v_call: TRBV3-1; d_call: -; cdr3_length: 13; clone_size: many; j_call: TRBJ2-3; cdr3_nt: TGTGCCAGCAGCCCTACGGGGACAGATACGCAGTATTTT; cdr3_aa: CASSPTGTDTQYF
v_call: TRBV29-1; d_call: TRBD2; cdr3_length: 15; clone_size: few; j_call: TRBJ2-5; cdr3_nt: TGCAGCGGGTGCCCGACTAGCGGAGCGAGCGGGACCCAGTACTTC; cdr3_aa: CSGCPTSGASGTQYF
v_call: TRBV25-1; d_call: TRBD1; cdr3_length: 15; clone_size: many; j_call: TRBJ2-7; cdr3_nt: TGTGCCAGCAGTGGACAGGGGGTTCGCTCCTACGAGCAGTACTTC; cdr3_aa: CASSGQGVRSYEQYF
v_call: TRBV28; d_call: -; cdr3_length: 17; clone_size: few; j_call: TRBJ2-1; cdr3_nt: TGTGCCAGCAGTTATGCCTCGGCGGAAGCCTCCTACAATGAGCAGTTCTTC; cdr3_aa: CASSYASAEASYNEQFF
v_call: TRBV29-1; d_call: -; cdr3_length: 15; clone_size: many; j_call: TRBJ2-2; cdr3_nt: TGCAGCGTTGAAGGGTGGGGTTCTCGTGCCGGGGAGCTGTTTTTT; cdr3_aa: CSVEGWGSRAGELFF
v_call: TRBV7-6; d_call: TRBD2; cdr3_length: 14; clone_size: -; j_call: TRBJ2-3; cdr3_nt: TGTGCCAGCAGCATTAGCGGGGGAGTAGATACGCAGTATTTT; cdr3_aa: CASSISGGVDTQYF
v_call: TRBV7-2; d_call: -; cdr3_length: 14; clone_size: -; j_call: TRBJ2-5; cdr3_nt: TGTGCCAGCAGCCACTCCGGAGTCCAGACGGCCCAGTACTTC; cdr3_aa: CASSHSGVQTAQYF
v_call: TRBV29-1; d_call: -; cdr3_length: 11; clone_size: few; j_call: TRBJ1-2; cdr3_nt: TGCAGCGTGGCGGACAGCTATGGCTACACCTTC; cdr3_aa: CSVADSYGYTF
v_call: TRBV28; d_call: TRBD1; cdr3_length: 14; clone_size: -; j_call: TRBJ1-2; cdr3_nt: TGTGCCAGCAGGCTCTCGACAGGGGAAAGTGGCTACACCTTC; cdr3_aa: CASRLSTGESGYTF
v_call: TRBV27; d_call: TRBD1; cdr3_length: 14; clone_size: -; j_call: TRBJ1-2; cdr3_nt: TGTGCCAGCGGACAGGGGGTATGGTTGGGTGGCTACACCTTC; cdr3_aa: CASGQGVWLGGYTF
v_call: TRBV5-1; d_call: -; cdr3_length: 13; clone_size: many; j_call: TRBJ2-1; cdr3_nt: TGCGCCAGCCGTCTCTTGTCCTACAATGAGCAGTTCTTC; cdr3_aa: CASRLLSYNEQFF
v_call: TRBV6-2/TRBV6-3; d_call: -; cdr3_length: 16; clone_size: many; j_call: TRBJ2-1; cdr3_nt: TGTGCCAGCAGGGAAGCTGCCCTTAGCTCCTACAATGAGCAGTTCTTC; cdr3_aa: CASREAALSSYNEQFF
v_call: TRBV20-1; d_call: TRBD2; cdr3_length: 18; clone_size: few; j_call: TRBJ2-1; cdr3_nt: TGCAGTGCAGTCGAGCCCGGGACTAGCGGGAGATGGAACAATGAGCAGTTCTTC; cdr3_aa: CSAVEPGTSGRWNNEQFF
v_call: TRBV18; d_call: -; cdr3_length: 14; clone_size: many; j_call: TRBJ1-1; cdr3_nt: TGTGCCAGCTCACCAGGAATTGGGGGGACTGAAGCTTTCTTT; cdr3_aa: CASSPGIGGTEAFF
v_call: TRBV5-1; d_call: -; cdr3_length: 12; clone_size: many; j_call: TRBJ2-2; cdr3_nt: TGCGCCAGCAGCTTAGGGACGAGGGAGCTGTTTTTT; cdr3_aa: CASSLGTRELFF
v_call: TRBV21-1; d_call: -; cdr3_length: 8; clone_size: few; j_call: TRBJ2-7; cdr3_nt: TGTGCCAGCTCTCCGAAGTACTTC; cdr3_aa: CASSPKYF
v_call: TRBV5-6; d_call: -; cdr3_length: 13; clone_size: many; j_call: TRBJ2-2; cdr3_nt: TGTGCCAGCAGCTTTGGGACCGCGGGAGAGCTGTTTTTT; cdr3_aa: CASSFGTAGELFF
v_call: TRBV28; d_call: -; cdr3_length: 11; clone_size: few; j_call: TRBJ1-2; cdr3_nt: TGTGCCAGCAGCAACCGGTATGGCTACACCTTC; cdr3_aa: CASSNRYGYTF
v_call: TRBV4-3; d_call: -; cdr3_length: 13; clone_size: many; j_call: TRBJ2-1; cdr3_nt: TGCGCCAGCAGCCTGGACTTTTACAATGAGCAGTTCTTC; cdr3_aa: CASSLDFYNEQFF
v_call: TRBV5-1; d_call: -; cdr3_length: 12; clone_size: many; j_call: TRBJ2-5; cdr3_nt: TGCGCCAGCAGGGAGTACCAAGAGACCCAGTACTTC; cdr3_aa: CASREYQETQYF
v_call: TRBV20-1; d_call: -; cdr3_length: 16; clone_size: few; j_call: TRBJ1-1; cdr3_nt: TGCAGTGCTAGAGAGTTTTCCGGGACGCGAAACACTGAAGCTTTCTTT; cdr3_aa: CSAREFSGTRNTEAFF
v_call: TRBV6-6; d_call: TRBD1; cdr3_length: 15; clone_size: -; j_call: TRBJ1-2; cdr3_nt: TGTGCCAGCAGCCCGCCGGACAGGGCTAACTATGGCTACACCTTC; cdr3_aa: CASSPPDRANYGYTF
v_call: TRBV29-1; d_call: -; cdr3_length: 11; clone_size: few; j_call: TRBJ2-7; cdr3_nt: TGCAGCGCATTAGAGTCCTACGAGCAGTACTTC; cdr3_aa: CSALESYEQYF
v_call: TRBV5-4; d_call: TRBD2; cdr3_length: 14; clone_size: -; j_call: TRBJ2-7; cdr3_nt: TGTGCCAGCGGAACCCCTAGCGGACCCTACGAGCAGTACTTC; cdr3_aa: CASGTPSGPYEQYF
v_call: TRBV13; d_call: TRBD1; cdr3_length: 14; clone_size: many; j_call: TRBJ1-6; cdr3_nt: TGTGCCAGCAGCCACAGGGGAAGGGATTCACCCCTCCACTTT; cdr3_aa: CASSHRGRDSPLHF
v_call: TRBV28; d_call: -; cdr3_length: 12; clone_size: many; j_call: TRBJ1-5; cdr3_nt: TGTGCCAGCAGTTTAAACAGGTCCGACAAGCATTTT; cdr3_aa: CASSLNRSDKHF
v_call: TRBV24-1; d_call: TRBD2; cdr3_length: 16; clone_size: -; j_call: TRBJ2-2; cdr3_nt: TGTGCCACCAGTGAGCCGCTAGCGGGAGCGTCCGGGGAGCTGTTTTTT; cdr3_aa: CATSEPLAGASGELFF
v_call: TRBV6-5; d_call: -; cdr3_length: 14; clone_size: many; j_call: TRBJ1-1; cdr3_nt: TGTGCCAGCAGTTACTCCAGAATGAACACTGAAGCTTTCTTT; cdr3_aa: CASSYSRMNTEAFF
v_call: TRBV6-2/TRBV6-3; d_call: -; cdr3_length: 11; clone_size: many; j_call: TRBJ2-1; cdr3_nt: TGTGCCAGCAGTTACGCCCTTGAGCAGTTCTTC; cdr3_aa: CASSYALEQFF
v_call: TRBV28; d_call: -; cdr3_length: 13; clone_size: few; j_call: TRBJ2-7; cdr3_nt: TGTGCCAGCAGTTTGAGCAGGGGCTACGAGCAGTACTTC; cdr3_aa: CASSLSRGYEQYF
v_call: TRBV10-3; d_call: -; cdr3_length: 14; clone_size: few; j_call: TRBJ2-1; cdr3_nt: TGTGCCATCAGTGAGTCGCAAGCTTACAATGAGCAGTTCTTC; cdr3_aa: CAISESQAYNEQFF
v_call: TRBV4-2; d_call: TRBD2; cdr3_length: 16; clone_size: many; j_call: TRBJ2-3; cdr3_nt: TGTGCCAGCAGCCACCCTAGCGGGGGGGCAGGAGATACGCAGTATTTT; cdr3_aa: CASSHPSGGAGDTQYF
v_call: TRBV28; d_call: -; cdr3_length: 12; clone_size: few; j_call: TRBJ1-2; cdr3_nt: TGTGCCAGCAGGCTAGGCGACTATGGCTACACCTTC; cdr3_aa: CASRLGDYGYTF
v_call: TRBV28; d_call: -; cdr3_length: 16; clone_size: few; j_call: TRBJ2-1; cdr3_nt: TGTGCCAGCAGTCCGTTGGGGGAGGAGGGTTACAATGAGCAGTTCTTC; cdr3_aa: CASSPLGEEGYNEQFF
v_call: TRBV29-1; d_call: TRBD1; cdr3_length: 13; clone_size: many; j_call: TRBJ1-4; cdr3_nt: TGCAGCGTTGAATGGACAGGGGTCGAAAAACTGTTTTTT; cdr3_aa: CSVEWTGVEKLFF
v_call: TRBV11-2; d_call: -; cdr3_length: 15; clone_size: many; j_call: TRBJ1-3; cdr3_nt: TGTGCCAGCAGCTCCGTCCGGGAAGGGGGAAACACCATATATTTT; cdr3_aa: CASSSVREGGNTIYF
v_call: TRBV12-3/TRBV12-4; d_call: TRBD1; cdr3_length: 15; clone_size: -; j_call: TRBJ2-3; cdr3_nt: TGTGCCAGCAGTTCAGGGACAGGGGGCACAGATACGCAGTATTTT; cdr3_aa: CASSSGTGGTDTQYF
v_call: TRBV7-9; d_call: -; cdr3_length: 15; clone_size: few; j_call: TRBJ2-5; cdr3_nt: TGTGCCAGCAGTCCTTCGGGGGCTGGCTGGGAGACCCAGTACTTC; cdr3_aa: CASSPSGAGWETQYF
v_call: TRBV5-5; d_call: -; cdr3_length: 13; clone_size: many; j_call: TRBJ2-7; cdr3_nt: TGTGCCAGCAGCCAGGGATCAGGGACTCCTCAGTACTTC; cdr3_aa: CASSQGSGTPQYF
v_call: TRBV3-1; d_call: -; cdr3_length: 15; clone_size: -; j_call: TRBJ2-7; cdr3_nt: TGTGCCAGCAGCCCTGGGGTCTTCGGGGGCTACGAGCAGTACTTC; cdr3_aa: CASSPGVFGGYEQYF